Detailed here is one TCR beta chain. Its specificity is unknown. Method: immunoSEQ multiplex PCR; TCRdb's copy keeps in-frame clones and lacks some. The sample carries under 45,000 clones, approximately 94% recorded once. These data are taken from a study of graft-versus-host responses after intestinal transplantation. Study-wide results and limits: GvH clones were identified in recipient marrow, with some first appearing in ileum or blood. Among circulating GvH clones, peak levels were associated with early post-transplant declines in HvG clones.

The specimen was unstimulated CD4+ T cells sorted from spleen or lymph node cells, collected before transplant. This sequence originates from a human donor who was the organ donor for an intestinal transplant.

As DNA, the CDR3 is TGTGCCAGCAGTTATCTAGCGGGGGGGCGGGGGAATGAGCAGTTCTTC. Translated, it gives CASSYLAGGRGNEQFF. The chain joins TRBV6-5 to TRBJ2-1; 12 positions agree with TRBD2. This CDR3 is 16 amino acids long. J lost 7 bases, V lost 3 bases, and 7 bases had no gene match. Germline-derived CDR1 and CDR2 are MNHEY and SVGAGI.